Listed below are T cell receptor beta chains from one sample, sequenced in a study of T cell repertoires in cytomegalovirus infection. Their antigen targets remain unknown. TCRdb independently ran MiXCR on the reads; one entry per CDR3 protein. This sample has 450,000 to 550,000 distinct CDR3 sequences, with approximately 42% found just once. This material consisted of cultured PBMCs, taken from culture after CMV antigen stimulation. These receptors came from a human donor in good health (CMV status not recorded). Some clones in this sample may be carry-over from other donors' samples. Each CDR3 is given with its conserved first and last residue. Each record gives: J gene, V gene, clone size, D gene, CDR3 length, CDR3 protein, CDR3 DNA. The D gene is left open where the match is weak. Some rows have no size entry. The others give once, few or many, or a class for an expanded clone.

TRBJ1-5,TRBV11-2,.,TRBD1,17,CASSSTGGLGSNQPQHF,TGTGCCAGCAGCTCGACAGGGGGCTTGGGGAGCAATCAGCCCCAGCATTTT
TRBJ2-7,TRBV29-1,.,.,12,CSVLSLGYEQYF,TGCAGCGTCCTGAGCCTAGGCTACGAGCAGTACTTC
TRBJ1-2,TRBV10-3,few,.,13,CAISESGGHGYTF,TGTGCCATCAGTGAGTCGGGAGGCCATGGCTACACCTTC
TRBJ1-1,TRBV5-1,few,.,15,CASSLEGVGGTEAFF,TGCGCCAGCAGCTTGGAGGGCGTCGGCGGCACTGAAGCTTTCTTT
TRBJ2-1,TRBV11-3,.,.,15,CASSLFGGAKNEQFF,TGTGCCAGCAGCTTATTTGGCGGGGCGAAGAATGAGCAGTTCTTC
TRBJ1-6,TRBV5-6,once,.,17,CASSLSFANAYNSPLHF,TGTGCCAGCAGCTTGAGTTTTGCCAATGCCTATAATTCACCCCTCCACTTT
TRBJ2-7,TRBV7-2,many,.,14,CASSLGRRGWEQYF,TGTGCCAGCAGCTTAGGTCGGCGAGGGTGGGAGCAGTACTTC
TRBJ1-4,TRBV29-1,.,.,14,CSVEAQGSNEKLFF,TGCAGCGTAGAAGCACAGGGATCTAATGAAAAACTGTTTTTT
TRBJ1-2,TRBV7-2,.,TRBD1,15,CASSLVGQGGYGYTF,TGTGCCAGCAGCTTAGTGGGACAGGGCGGGTATGGCTACACCTTC
TRBJ2-5,TRBV19,.,.,13,CATSNSDGRTQYF,TGTGCCACCTCAAACTCGGACGGGAGGACCCAGTACTTC
TRBJ1-6,TRBV5-4,.,.,12,CGSSFYNSPLHF,TGTGGCAGCAGCTTTTATAATTCACCCCTCCACTTT
TRBJ2-1,TRBV7-2,.,TRBD2,16,CASSLVWTSGYNEQFF,TGTGCCAGCAGCTTAGTATGGACTAGCGGTTACAATGAGCAGTTCTTC
TRBJ2-2,TRBV14,.,.,14,CASRGLGATGELFF,TGTGCCAGCAGGGGGCTCGGGGCTACCGGGGAGCTGTTTTTT
TRBJ2-5,TRBV4-2,few,TRBD1,15,CASSPRTGVQETQYF,TGTGCCAGCAGCCCCAGGACAGGGGTCCAAGAGACCCAGTACTTC